This record concerns one TCR beta chain sequence. Its matching antigen is unknown. The data were taken from a study of cytomegalovirus exposure and HLA in healthy donors. General study points: In an earlier analysis, productive rearrangement rates for most beta V segments clustered near 87% or 30%.

CDR3 size: 12 residues. Trimming took off 5 bases at V and 8 bases at J, with 10 bases between the two ends. CDR1 and CDR2 (germline): SNHLY, FYNNEI. The PCR had 60 Vbeta and 13 Jbeta primers. TCRdb keeps only in-frame clones here, not all; method: immunoSEQ multiplex PCR. The table records 150,000 to 200,000 clones, 65% to 85% of them present only once. The TCR sequence derives from a man aged 40-49 years in good health and CMV-seropositive. V and J are TRBV2 and TRBJ2-1; possible D gene TRBD1, 6 bases. Sequenced sample: PBMCs. The DNA of the CDR3 is TGTGCCAGCAGTTCACAGGGACATGAGCAGTTCTTC. It specifies CASSSQGHEQFF.